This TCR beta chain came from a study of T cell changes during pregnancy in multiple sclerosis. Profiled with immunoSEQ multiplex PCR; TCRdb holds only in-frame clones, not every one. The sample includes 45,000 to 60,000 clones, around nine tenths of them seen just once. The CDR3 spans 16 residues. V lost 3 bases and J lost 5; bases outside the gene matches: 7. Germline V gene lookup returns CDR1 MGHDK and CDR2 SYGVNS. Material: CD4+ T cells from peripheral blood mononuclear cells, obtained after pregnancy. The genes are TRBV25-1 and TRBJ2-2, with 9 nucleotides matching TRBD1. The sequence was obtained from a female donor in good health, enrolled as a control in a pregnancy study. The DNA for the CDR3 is TGTGCCAGCAGTGAGTCCGGGACAGGGATTACCGGGGAGCTGTTTTTT. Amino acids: CASSESGTGITGELFF.